These T cell receptor beta chains were read from a single sample in a study of blood T cell repertoires in COVID-19. Data came from immunoSEQ multiplex PCR; TCRdb stores just in-frame clones and leaves some out. The repertoire holds around 150,000 clones, with around 85% as singletons. Source material: peripheral blood. These receptors originate from a man in his fifties or sixties with active or convalescent COVID-19. Both conserved end residues are part of each CDR3. A D gene is named only where the DNA matches it firmly. Only some rows state a clone size, as once, few, many or a class for expanded clones.

j_gene,d_gene,v_gene,abundance,CDR3nt,CDR3aa
TRBJ2-2,NA,TRBV27,NA,TGTGCCAGCCGGCAGGATTTTGCCGGGGAGCTGTTTTTT,CASRQDFAGELFF
TRBJ2-5,NA,TRBV9,NA,TGTGCCAGCAGCGTAAGACTGACAGGAGAGACCCAGTACTTC,CASSVRLTGETQYF
TRBJ2-7,TRBD1,TRBV29-1,NA,TGCAGCGTTCGTTCGCAGGGGGAGTACGAGCAGTACTTC,CSVRSQGEYEQYF
TRBJ2-2,NA,TRBV11-2,NA,TGTGCCAGCAGCTTTGTGGTCGGTTGGGAGGTCACCGGGGAGCTGTTTTTT,CASSFVVGWEVTGELFF
TRBJ1-1,TRBD1,TRBV29-1,NA,TGCAGCGTCGAGTTGGGGACAGGGACTGAAGCTTTCTTT,CSVELGTGTEAFF
TRBJ1-2,TRBD1,TRBV6-6,NA,TGTGCCAGCACCGTGGGACAGGGTAACTATGGCTACACCTTC,CASTVGQGNYGYTF
TRBJ2-1,NA,TRBV24-1,NA,TGTGCCACCAGTGATCAAACGGGTTTCAAGTACAATGAGCAGTTCTTC,CATSDQTGFKYNEQFF
TRBJ1-2,TRBD1,TRBV19,NA,TGTGCCAGTAGTATAGGGGACAGGGGAAACTATGGCTACACCTTC,CASSIGDRGNYGYTF
TRBJ2-2,NA,TRBV7-2,NA,TGTGCCAGCAGCAAGGACAGTGGACGAACCGGGGAGCTGTTTTTT,CASSKDSGRTGELFF
TRBJ1-5,TRBD1,TRBV6-6,NA,TGTGCCAGCACCCCGACAGGGATGGGCCAGCCCCAGCATTTT,CASTPTGMGQPQHF
TRBJ2-7,NA,TRBV10-3,NA,TGTGCCATCAGAGGGCAGAAGGACTTCTACGAGCAGTACTTC,CAIRGQKDFYEQYF
TRBJ2-2,TRBD2,TRBV11-3,NA,TGTGCCAGCAGCTTAGGCGGGAGACTTTACGGGGAGCTGTTTTTT,CASSLGGRLYGELFF
TRBJ2-7,NA,TRBV27,NA,TGTGCCAGCAGCCCCGCCGGAGGGGACCCCCGCGAGCAGTACTTC,CASSPAGGDPREQYF
TRBJ2-7,TRBD1,TRBV6-1,NA,TGTGCCAGCAGTGAACCCCGGACAGGCACGCGCGAGCAGTACTTC,CASSEPRTGTREQYF
TRBJ2-7,TRBD1,TRBV5-6,NA,TGTGCCAGCAGCCACCAGACAGGGTCTTCCGAGCAGTACTTC,CASSHQTGSSEQYF
TRBJ2-4,TRBD2,TRBV5-6,NA,TGTGCCAGCAGCTTGGTCCCTAGCGGGAAAAACATTCAGTACTTC,CASSLVPSGKNIQYF
TRBJ1-4,NA,TRBV5-4,NA,TGTGCCAGCAGCCCGGGTCAAGTAAATGAAAAACTGTTTTTT,CASSPGQVNEKLFF
TRBJ1-6,TRBD1,TRBV5-1,NA,TGCGCCAGCAGCCCGGGACAGGGGTTTAATTCACCCCTCCACTTT,CASSPGQGFNSPLHF
TRBJ2-1,NA,TRBV5-8,NA,TGTGCCAGCAGCTCCCCCTCCCGGGGCTACAATGAGCAGTTCTTC,CASSSPSRGYNEQFF
TRBJ2-2,TRBD1,TRBV11-2,NA,TGTGCCAGCAACTGGGACAGGGGTGACGGGGAGCTGTTTTTT,CASNWDRGDGELFF
TRBJ1-4,NA,TRBV6-5,NA,TGTGCCAGCAGTCAACAGGGTATAGGTGAAAAACTGTTTTTT,CASSQQGIGEKLFF
TRBJ1-1,NA,TRBV6-5,NA,TGTGCCAGCAGTCCCGGCGGGGGTGACACTGAAGCTTTCTTT,CASSPGGGDTEAFF
TRBJ1-6,NA,TRBV2,few,TGTGCCAGCAGGGTTTTAGTGAGCTCCTATAATTCACCCCTCCACTTT,CASRVLVSSYNSPLHF
TRBJ1-1,TRBD1,TRBV5-4,NA,TGTGCCAGCAGCACCCGGGACAGGGGATCGGCTTTCTTT,CASSTRDRGSAFF
TRBJ2-2,TRBD1,TRBV5-1,NA,TGCGCCAGCAGCCCGACAGGGGGCCCGAACACCGGGGAGCTGTTTTTT,CASSPTGGPNTGELFF
TRBJ2-2,NA,TRBV3-1/TRBV3-2,NA,TGTGCCAGCAGCCAAGTCGCGTTCACCGGGGAGCTGTTTTTT,CASSQVAFTGELFF
TRBJ2-1,NA,TRBV6-5,NA,TGTGCCAGCCGCGCGGCCAGCAGCAATGAGCAGTTCTTC,CASRAASSNEQFF
TRBJ1-5,NA,TRBV4-2,NA,TGTGCCAGCAGCCAAGGAGTCATCGGGGGCAATCAGCCCCAGCATTTT,CASSQGVIGGNQPQHF
TRBJ2-1,NA,TRBV19,NA,TGTGCCAGCAGTGACAGATTAGTTAATGAGCAGTTCTTC,CASSDRLVNEQFF
TRBJ1-4,TRBD1,TRBV7-2,NA,TGTGCCAGCAGCTCGGGACAGAAAAATGAAAAACTGTTTTTT,CASSSGQKNEKLFF
TRBJ1-5,NA,TRBV28,once,TGTGCCAGCACCCCCCAGGGGCGGACGGGCAATCAGCCCCAGCATTTT,CASTPQGRTGNQPQHF
TRBJ1-6,NA,TRBV5-1,NA,TGCGCCAGCAGCTTGTCCGCAGGTCTCCAGGCACCCCTCCACTTT,CASSLSAGLQAPLHF
TRBJ1-1,NA,TRBV5-1,NA,TGCGCCAGCAGCTTGGAAGGGGGCACTGAAGCTTTCTTT,CASSLEGGTEAFF
TRBJ1-4,NA,TRBV25-1,NA,TGTGCCAGCAGTGATCGCCGGGGGGCAGGTGAAAAACTGTTTTTT,CASSDRRGAGEKLFF
TRBJ1-6,TRBD1,TRBV2,NA,TGTGCCAGCAGTGAGAGGACAGGGGGATCACCCCTCCACTTT,CASSERTGGSPLHF
TRBJ2-7,NA,TRBV21-1,NA,TGTGCCAGCAGCGAACGAGGACATCCCTACGAGCAGTACTTC,CASSERGHPYEQYF
TRBJ2-1,TRBD2,TRBV9,NA,TGTGCCAGCAGCGTAGGACTAGCGGGAGTCAGTGAGCAGTTCTTC,CASSVGLAGVSEQFF
TRBJ1-2,TRBD1,TRBV15,NA,TGTGCCACCAGCATGGGACAGGGGGCGCGAGGCTACACCTTC,CATSMGQGARGYTF
TRBJ1-1,NA,TRBV6-6,NA,TGTGCCAGCGGCGAAACGAGGACTGAAGCTTTCTTT,CASGETRTEAFF
TRBJ1-1,NA,TRBV5-6,NA,TGTGCCAGCAGCTGGGGGCACGGGGTCGTCACTGAAGCTTTCTTT,CASSWGHGVVTEAFF
TRBJ1-5,TRBD1,TRBV19,NA,TGTGCCAGTAGTATTAGGGGGACAGGGATCAATCAGCCCCAGCATTTT,CASSIRGTGINQPQHF
TRBJ1-5,NA,TRBV6-5,NA,TGTGCCAGCAGTTGGCAGGTGGGTCAGCCCCAGCATTTT,CASSWQVGQPQHF
TRBJ2-2,TRBD2,TRBV7-3,NA,TGTGCCAGCAGCCGGACTAGCGGGGGGACCGGGGAGCTGTTTTTT,CASSRTSGGTGELFF
TRBJ1-5,NA,TRBV28,NA,TGTGCCAGCAGTTTAGGGACTCTAGCCCATAGCAATCAGCCCCAGCATTTT,CASSLGTLAHSNQPQHF
TRBJ1-2,TRBD1,TRBV3-1/TRBV3-2,NA,TGTGCCAGCAGCCCGGACAGGGGGCTTTTCTATGGCTACACCTTC,CASSPDRGLFYGYTF
TRBJ2-3,NA,TRBV9,NA,TGTGCCAGCAGCGTAGACATTCCAGATACGCAGTATTTT,CASSVDIPDTQYF
TRBJ1-5,TRBD1,TRBV29-1,NA,TGCAGCGTTGCATTCGGGACAGACAATCAGCCCCAGCATTTT,CSVAFGTDNQPQHF
TRBJ2-7,TRBD2,TRBV6-6,NA,TGTGCCAGCAGTCGGACTAGCGGGACGGGATTCTCCTACGAGCAGTACTTC,CASSRTSGTGFSYEQYF
TRBJ1-5,TRBD1,TRBV19,NA,TGTGCCAGTAGTACGGGACAGGGCAATCAGCCCCAGCATTTT,CASSTGQGNQPQHF
TRBJ2-7,TRBD1,TRBV5-1,NA,TGCGCCAGCAGCCCAGAACAGGGGACAGGGGGCTACGAGCAGTACTTC,CASSPEQGTGGYEQYF
TRBJ2-3,NA,TRBV19,NA,TGTGCCAGTAGTATAAGCGGGAGCACAGATACGCAGTATTTT,CASSISGSTDTQYF
TRBJ2-4,TRBD2,TRBV13,NA,TGTGCCAGCAGCTTATGGACTAGCGGGAATCAGTACTTC,CASSLWTSGNQYF
TRBJ1-4,NA,TRBV12-2,NA,TGTGCAAGTCGCTTAGATGGACAGGGTTTTGAGACTGAAAAACTGTTTTTT,CASRLDGQGFETEKLFF
TRBJ2-1,TRBD2,TRBV29-1,NA,TGCAGCGTTGGGACTAGCGGGACCCGACGCTCCTACAATGAGCAGTTCTTC,CSVGTSGTRRSYNEQFF
TRBJ2-5,NA,TRBV7-9,NA,TGTGCCAGCAGCTTAGTTGCGGAGCTTGGTGAGGAGACCCAGTACTTC,CASSLVAELGEETQYF
TRBJ2-1,NA,TRBV6-5,NA,TGTGCCAGCAGTCGAGCAGGGGTAGGCGAGCAGTTCTTC,CASSRAGVGEQFF
TRBJ2-5,NA,TRBV6-5,NA,TGTGCCAGCAGTTACTCATCGTCTGTCTACCAAGAGACCCAGTACTTC,CASSYSSSVYQETQYF
TRBJ1-2,NA,TRBV10-1,few,TGCGCCAGCAGGAGGGCGCCCCAGCACTATGGCTACACCTTC,CASRRAPQHYGYTF
TRBJ1-4,TRBD1,TRBV4-1,NA,TGCGCCAGCAGCCAAGATCCAGGGGGCCCATCAACTAATGAAAAACTGTTTTTT,CASSQDPGGPSTNEKLFF
TRBJ2-3,NA,TRBV5-1,NA,TGCGCCAGCAGCTTGGGGGCTGGCACAGATACGCAGTATTTT,CASSLGAGTDTQYF